Below are 29 T cell receptor beta chains sequenced from a single sample in a study of monozygotic twins with inflammatory bowel disease. TCRdb re-called the 5' RACE reads and gives one entry per CDR3 protein, without DNA. The sample yields more than 100,000 distinct CDR3 sequences, of which the top ten take up less than 2%. Sequenced material: blood. The receptors originated from a human donor with ulcerative colitis or Crohn's disease, or a healthy co-twin of an affected twin (not recorded which).

The chain recombines TRBV27 with TRBJ2-3; TCRdb gives TRBD1 as the D gene, but with no DNA this cannot be confirmed. The CDR3 sequence is 13 residues long. Germline CDR1 reads MNHEY; CDR2 reads SMNVEV (reference sequence). The CDR3: CASRLPGTDTQYF.

This chain joins TRBV7-8 and TRBJ2-7; TCRdb's assignment of TRBD1 cannot be checked, as there is no DNA. The length of the CDR3 is 13 residues. Germline CDR1 SGHVS, CDR2 FQNEAQ. CDR3 loop: CASSQHHGGEQYF.

The CDR3 sequence: CASSLRVSGGYTF. V and J are TRBV27 and TRBJ1-2. The CDR3 runs to 13 residues. Per germline, CDR1 MNHEY and CDR2 SMNVEV (reference sequence).

The chain recombines TRBV6-2 or TRBV6-3 with TRBJ2-5; the D call from TCRdb, TRBD1, cannot be confirmed without DNA. Per germline, CDR1 MNHEY and CDR2 SVGEGT. CDR3 length equals 15 residues. Here the CDR3 reads CASSYGGASQETQYF.

The chain links TRBV19 to TRBJ1-5. The germline CDR1 and CDR2 sequences are LNHDA and SQIVND (reference sequence). The CDR3 is 15 amino acids. The CDR3 loop reads CASSIDTQPNQPQHF. The full variable domain, its missing parts supplied by reference TRBV19 and TRBJ1-5, is DGGITQSPKYLFRKEGQNVTLSCEQNLNHDAMYWYRQDPGQGLRLIYYSQIVNDFQKGDIAEGYSVSREKKESFPLTVTSAQKNPTAFYLCASSIDTQPNQPQHFGDGTRLSIL.

The chain has TRBV9 and TRBJ2-7; the TCRdb D gene call, TRBD1, has no DNA to confirm it. The CDR3 sequence is 13 residues long. Looked up from germline, CDR1 is SGDLS and CDR2 is YYNGEE. The CDR3 sequence is CASSRDPSDEQYF.

The gene calls are TRBV7-9 and TRBJ2-3; TCRdb reports TRBD1, a call that lacks DNA to check it against. Germline CDR1 SEHNR, CDR2 FQNEAQ (reference sequence). The CDR3 runs 15 residues. The CDR3 here is CASSLALVAAGTQYF.

The chain couples TRBV20-1 to TRBJ2-4; TCRdb returns TRBD1, unconfirmable since there is no DNA. Germline-derived CDR1 and CDR2 are DFQATT and SNEGSKA (reference sequence). This CDR3 has 14 amino acids. The CDR3 is CSARDDTPGNMQYF.

This rearrangement joins TRBV25-1 to TRBJ2-4; the D call of TRBD1 rests on TCRdb alone, since no DNA is present to check it. Germline V gene lookup returns CDR1 MGHDK and CDR2 SYGVNS. CDR3 length: 17 amino acids. The chain's CDR3 is CASSPRGTGMAKNMQYF. Looking up the rest from reference TRBV25-1 and TRBJ2-4 gives the full variable domain: EADIYQTPRYLVIGTGKKITLECSQTMGHDKMYWYQQDPGMELHLIHYSYGVNSTEKGDLSSESTVSRIRTEHFPLTLESARPSHTSQYLCASSPRGTGMAKNMQYFGAGTRLSVL.

The CDR3 sequence is CASSLAGDGNTIYF. The J gene is TRBJ1-3, the V gene TRBV7-8; the TRBD1 assignment by TCRdb is unverifiable without DNA. CDR3 length: 14 amino acids. In germline, CDR1 is SGHVS, CDR2 FQNEAQ.

J is TRBJ1-2 and V is TRBV6-1; TCRdb indicates TRBD1, and absent DNA this call remains unverified. In germline, CDR1 is MNHNS, CDR2 SASEGT. There are 12 residues in the CDR3. CDR3 in amino acids: CASSELSDYYTF.

The chain uses TRBV5-1 and TRBJ2-3. The germline V gene encodes CDR1 SGHRS and CDR2 YFSETQ. This CDR3 has 13 residues. CDR3 protein: CASSSGGQDTQYF.

V and J are TRBV12-3 or TRBV12-4 and TRBJ1-1; checking the TCRdb D call of TRBD1 is not possible without DNA. The CDR3 totals 14 residues. The CDR3 loop reads CASSRQGWNTEAFF.

This sequence joins TRBV4-3 and TRBJ1-2; the TCRdb D gene call, TRBD1, has no DNA to confirm it. Germline assignment: CDR1 LGHNA and CDR2 YSLEER. The CDR3 sequence is 15 residues long. CDR3 region: CASSQEVRDDYGYTF.

The CDR3 loop is CASSVGGAEQFF. J is TRBJ2-1 and V is TRBV9; TCRdb indicates TRBD1, and absent DNA this call remains unverified. The CDR3 contains 12 residues. Germline loops: CDR1 SGDLS, CDR2 YYNGEE.

This chain joins TRBV4-3 and TRBJ1-6; TCRdb designates TRBD1, a call that cannot be tested without DNA. Germline V lookup: CDR1 LGHNA, CDR2 YSLEER. This CDR3 is 16 amino acids long. The CDR3 region is CASSQVLGNRNSPLHF.

The J gene is TRBJ2-3, the V gene TRBV10-3; TCRdb designates TRBD1, a call that cannot be tested without DNA. CDR1 and CDR2 (germline): ENHRY, SYGVKD. The CDR3 runs to 17 residues. CDR3: CAISDPSASGGLDTQYF.

V gene TRBV18 combines with J gene TRBJ2-6; TCRdb's D call, TRBD1, is unchecked because there is no DNA. Germline V gene data show CDR1 as KGHSH and CDR2 as LQKENI. This CDR3 has 16 amino acids. CDR3 protein: CASSPWQGEGANVLTF.

The J gene is TRBJ2-1, the V gene TRBV12-3 or TRBV12-4; the D call of TRBD1 rests on TCRdb alone, since no DNA is present to check it. CDR3 length: 12 residues. CDR3: CAGGQGGNEQFF.

The chain recombines TRBV5-4 with TRBJ1-1. Germline V gene sequence: CDR1 SGHNT, CDR2 YYREEE (reference sequence). The CDR3 spans 13 residues. The CDR3 sequence is CASSSDMNTEAFF.

The chain combines TRBV7-2 with TRBJ2-1. The CDR3 sequence is 13 residues long. Germline assignment: CDR1 SGHTA and CDR2 FQGNSA. This CDR3 reads CASSLARTDEQFF.

The rearrangement joins TRBV7-2 to TRBJ1-5. The CDR3 runs 15 residues. Germline-derived CDR1 and CDR2 are SGHTA and FQGNSA. The CDR3 reads CASSFRDFGNQPQHF.

The V and J genes are TRBV27 and TRBJ2-7; the TCRdb D gene call, TRBD2, has no DNA to confirm it. This CDR3 has 14 amino acids. Germline-derived CDR1 and CDR2 are MNHEY and SMNVEV (reference sequence). The CDR3 loop is CASSFRSGIYEQYF.

The V and J genes are TRBV20-1 and TRBJ2-7; TCRdb designates TRBD1, a call that cannot be tested without DNA. Per germline, CDR1 DFQATT and CDR2 SNEGSKA (reference sequence). The CDR3 runs to 13 residues. CDR3 residues: CSASAWTDYEQYF.

The gene calls are TRBV20-1 and TRBJ2-3; the TCRdb call, TRBD2, lacks DNA for checking. The germline gives CDR1 DFQATT, CDR2 SNEGSKA (reference sequence). The CDR3 has 16 amino acids. This CDR3 is CSASSLASGVTDTQYF.

This chain joins TRBV12-3 or TRBV12-4 and TRBJ2-5; TCRdb's D gene call, TRBD2, goes unchecked for lack of DNA. This CDR3 is built from 16 residues. The CDR3 reads CASSLGSGGASETQYF.

CDR3 residues: CASSIDGVSYEQYF. This chain links TRBV19 with TRBJ2-7. The CDR3 has 14 amino acids. CDR1 and CDR2 (germline): LNHDA, SQIVND (reference sequence). Full variable domain (remainder filled in from reference TRBV19 and TRBJ2-7): DGGITQSPKYLFRKEGQNVTLSCEQNLNHDAMYWYRQDPGQGLRLIYYSQIVNDFQKGDIAEGYSVSREKKESFPLTVTSAQKNPTAFYLCASSIDGVSYEQYFGPGTRLTVT.

This chain joins TRBV20-1 and TRBJ2-3; TCRdb's D gene call, TRBD1, goes unchecked for lack of DNA. CDR1 and CDR2 from the germline V gene are DFQATT and SNEGSKA (reference sequence). The CDR3 sequence is 13 residues long. The CDR3 loop reads CSAGTALTDTQYF.

The V and J genes are TRBV20-1 and TRBJ2-7; TCRdb's D gene call, TRBD1, goes unchecked for lack of DNA. CDR1 DFQATT and CDR2 SNEGSKA come from the germline V gene (reference sequence). The CDR3 sequence is 14 residues long. The CDR3 here is CSARDWRDNYEQYF.